The present T cell receptor (beta chain) was sequenced within a study of CD8+CD57+ T cells in acquired aplastic anemia (dated by TCRdb to the late 2010s). Some background on the complete study: On average, sorted CD4+ and CD8+ cells yielded approximately 3 ug of extracted DNA, with a range of about 0.19 to 30 ug. CD8+CD57+ expansion was defined as frequency above the mean frequency observed in healthy subjects. Points the paper makes about the study in general: Roughly 30 CD8+ CDR3 sequences were found to be shared between patients and controls, but these sequences appeared to be highly expressed in patients and within the immunodominant clones of the patients. No significant difference in CD8+ Simpson's diversity was found between patients and healthy controls (P=0.060).

For CDR1 and CDR2, the germline V gene lists SGHDN and FVKESK. The CDR3 covers 15 residues, taking in both the cysteine and the phenylalanine. The read is trimmed to its CDR3 DNA, 45 bases read in frame from base 1. The patients picked for sequencing were ones in whom flow cytometry had shown an expansion of CD8+CD57+ cells. Every patient had severe acquired aplastic anemia, diagnosed using the International Study of Aplastic Anemia and Agranulocytosis and Camitta criteria. At the time blood was sampled, none of the patients had received any therapy. In this study, sorted CD4+ and CD8+ T cells from the blood of healthy subjects and of severe aplastic anemia patients had their TCR repertoires deep-sequenced. Patients were enrolled under clinicaltrials.gov protocols 00001620, 01623167, 00001397, 00071045, 00081523 and 00961064 in the USA. Ficoll-Paque density gradient centrifugation was used to isolate peripheral blood mononuclear cells. CD4+ and CD8+ T cells were sorted by FACS or magnetic beads before DNA extraction.

As concerns this clonotype: The specificity of this receptor is unknown. A junction end diverges from the germline sequence, so it may reflect a read error.

TCR beta VDJ combination and CDR3 sequence profiling used genomic DNA as the template. TCR repertoire sequencing was run on an Illumina HiSeq 2000. In the original analysis: TRBV/TRBJ rearrangement plots, CDR3 size and DJ length profiles, and Simpson's diversity index were used to evaluate the repertoires. Whichever DNA sequence was most abundant in the deep sequencing data was defined as the immunodominant clone. CDR3 amino acid sequences were screened for sharing across subjects and compared with published repertoires and the VDJdb database. The raw public reads went through TCRdb reprocessing: fastp at Q25, MiXCR clone calling, in-frame beta chains kept. Rows merge per CDR3 protein into single entries with the most common DNA and genes. TCRdb's processing, not the study's, gives the V and J calls here. The sample includes approximately 170,000 distinct CDR3 sequences, with over 40% observed a single time. Under 3.5% of the sample goes to the ten largest clones.

The receptor was isolated from a human donor with aplastic anemia. The sequenced sample consisted of sorted CD4+, CD8+, or CD8+CD57+ T cells (not recorded which) from PBMCs. Recombination connected TRBV14 to TRBJ2-7, and the D gene may be TRBD1, 6 bases matching. The DNA sequence is given as TGCGCCAGCAGCTTGGGCGTGGCAGGGGCCTACGAGCAGTACTTC. It translates as CASSLGVAGAYEQYF. The variable domain in full, with residues beyond the CDR3 obtained from the reference TRBV14 and TRBJ2-7 genes, is EAGVTQFPSHSVIEKGQTVTLRCDPISGHDNLYWYRRVMGKEIKFLLHFVKESKQDESGMPNNRFLAERTGGTYSTLKVQPAELEDSGVYFCASSLGVAGAYEQYFGPGTRLTVT.